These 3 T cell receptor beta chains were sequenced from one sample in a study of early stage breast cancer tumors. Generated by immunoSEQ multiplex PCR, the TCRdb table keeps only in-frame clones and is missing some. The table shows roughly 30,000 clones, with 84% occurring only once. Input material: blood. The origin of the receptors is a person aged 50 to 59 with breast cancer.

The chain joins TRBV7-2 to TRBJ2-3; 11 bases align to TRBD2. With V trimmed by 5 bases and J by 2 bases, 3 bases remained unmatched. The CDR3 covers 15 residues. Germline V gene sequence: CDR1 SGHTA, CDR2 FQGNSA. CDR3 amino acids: CASSPTSGITDTQYF. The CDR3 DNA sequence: TGTGCCAGCAGCCCGACTAGCGGGATCACAGATACGCAGTATTTT. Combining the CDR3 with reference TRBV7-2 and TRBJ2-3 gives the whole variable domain GAGVSQSPSNKVTEKGKDVELRCDPISGHTALYWYRQSLGQGLEFLIYFQGNSAPDKSGLPSDRFSAERTGGSVSTLTIQRTQQEDSAVYLCASSPTSGITDTQYFGPGTRLTVL.

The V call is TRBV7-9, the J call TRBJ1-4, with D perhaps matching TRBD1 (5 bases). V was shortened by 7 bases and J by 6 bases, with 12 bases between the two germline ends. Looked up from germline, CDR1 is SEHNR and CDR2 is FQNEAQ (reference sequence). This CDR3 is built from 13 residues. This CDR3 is CASMRGADEKLFF. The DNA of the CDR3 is TGTGCCAGCATGCGGGGCGCAGATGAAAAACTGTTTTTT.

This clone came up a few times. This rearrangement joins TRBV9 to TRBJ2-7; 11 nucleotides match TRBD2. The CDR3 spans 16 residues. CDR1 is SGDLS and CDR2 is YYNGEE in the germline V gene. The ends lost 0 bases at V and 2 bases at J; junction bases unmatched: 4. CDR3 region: CASSVEGLADTYEQYF. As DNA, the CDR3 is TGTGCCAGCAGCGTAGAGGGACTAGCGGATACCTACGAGCAGTACTTC.